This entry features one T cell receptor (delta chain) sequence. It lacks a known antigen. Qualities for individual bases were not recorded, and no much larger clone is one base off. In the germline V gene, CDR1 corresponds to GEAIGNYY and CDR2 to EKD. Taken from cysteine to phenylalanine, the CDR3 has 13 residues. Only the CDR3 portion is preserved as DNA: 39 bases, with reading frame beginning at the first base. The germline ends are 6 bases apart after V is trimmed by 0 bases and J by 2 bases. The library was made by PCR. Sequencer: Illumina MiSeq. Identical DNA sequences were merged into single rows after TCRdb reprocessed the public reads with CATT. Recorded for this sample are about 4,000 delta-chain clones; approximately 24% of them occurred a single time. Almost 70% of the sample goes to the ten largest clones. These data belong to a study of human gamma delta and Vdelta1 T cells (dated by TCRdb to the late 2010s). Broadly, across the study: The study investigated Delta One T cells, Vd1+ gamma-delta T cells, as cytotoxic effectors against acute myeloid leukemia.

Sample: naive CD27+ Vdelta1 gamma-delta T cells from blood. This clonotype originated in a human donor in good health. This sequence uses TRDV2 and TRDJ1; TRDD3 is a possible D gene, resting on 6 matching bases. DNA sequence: TGTGCCTGTGACACCGGGGATACCGATAAACTCATCTTT. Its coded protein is CACDTGDTDKLIF.